The next 26 T cell receptor beta chains were all read from a single sample in a study of cytomegalovirus exposure and HLA in healthy donors. It was with 60 Vbeta and 13 Jbeta primers that the PCR ran. Only in-frame clones appear in the TCRdb table, and some are missing; sequencing was by immunoSEQ multiplex PCR. Among more than 130,000 clones, roughly 77% were seen once, and the ten largest hold under 2.5%. The material sequenced was PBMCs. Every receptor here comes from a man in his thirties or forties in good health and CMV-seronegative.

This sequence joins TRBV4-1 and TRBJ2-6; D gene ambiguous. Trimming shortened V by 0 bases and J by 4 bases, and 4 bases separated the two germline ends. The CDR3 consists of 14 residues. Germline CDR1 MGHRA, CDR2 YSYEKL. The DNA for the CDR3 is TGCGCCAGCAGCCAAGATCAAGGGGCCAACGTCCTGACTTTC. It yields the protein CASSQDQGANVLTF.

The chain combines TRBV5-6 with TRBJ1-2, with D tentatively TRBD1 (5 bases). Looked up from germline, CDR1 is SGHDT and CDR2 is YYEEEE. This CDR3 has 13 amino acids. Trimming took 2 bases from V and 4 from J, leaving 9 bases between them. Here the CDR3 reads CASSFKQGYGYTF. In DNA form, the CDR3 reads TGTGCCAGCAGCTTCAAGCAGGGCTATGGCTACACCTTC.

This clone was counted between two and nine times. The genes are TRBV5-8 and TRBJ2-1, with D uncertain. This CDR3 region has 11 residues. V was cut by 2 bases and J by 10 bases, with 7 bases left in between. Per the germline V gene, CDR1 is SGHTS and CDR2 is YDEGEE. CDR3 in DNA: TGTGCCAGCAGCTTATTGCGGGAGCAGTTCTTC. As protein: CASSLLREQFF.

J is TRBJ2-7 and V is TRBV19; TRBD1 agrees at 7 bases. With 4 bases clipped from V and 7 bases from J, the junction kept 7 bases outside the gene matches. The V gene's germline CDR1 is LNHDA and CDR2 SQIVND (reference sequence). There are 13 residues in the CDR3. The CDR3 DNA reads as TGTGCCAGTAGTAATCAGGCAGGGGGTGAGCAGTACTTC. It encodes CASSNQAGGEQYF.

V and J are TRBV15 and TRBJ2-7, with D possibly TRBD2 on 6 matching bases. The V gene lost 5 bases and the J gene lost 6 bases, with 17 bases spanning the gap. The germline gives CDR1 LNHNV, CDR2 YYDKDF (reference sequence). The CDR3 has 14 residues. As DNA, the CDR3 is TGTGCCACCAGCGGCCCGGGAGTTACGGGCGAGCAGTACTTC. Protein: CATSGPGVTGEQYF.

The chain couples TRBV11-1 to TRBJ1-2, with D hard to call. Trimming took off 5 bases at V and 6 bases at J, with 10 bases between the two ends. The CDR3 sequence is 12 residues long. Germline assignment: CDR1 SGHAT and CDR2 FQDESV (reference sequence). This CDR3 reads CASSAHPNGYTF. Here the CDR3 DNA reads TGTGCCAGCAGCGCCCATCCTAATGGCTACACCTTC.

V is TRBV11-2 and J is TRBJ2-3; D might be TRBD1 (6 bases). The CDR3 is 15 amino acids. Germline V gives CDR1 SGHAT, CDR2 FQNNGV. V lost 4 bases, J lost 4 bases, and 15 bases lay in between. The CDR3 bases are TGTGCCAGCAGCTCCCTGGGGGCTAGGTCAGATACGCAGTATTTT. Translation gives CASSSLGARSDTQYF.

V is TRBV30 and J is TRBJ2-1; 9 nucleotides align to TRBD2. V lost 4 bases, J lost 10 bases, and 8 bases stayed unmatched. Germline V gene data show CDR1 as GTSNPN and CDR2 as SVGIG (reference sequence). The CDR3 has 13 amino acids. The CDR3 sequence: CAWTSGESNEQFF. In nucleotides, the CDR3 is TGTGCCTGGACTAGCGGGGAGAGTAACGAGCAGTTCTTC.

This chain connects TRBV9 to TRBJ1-1; TRBD1 aligns across 9 bases. CDR1 is SGDLS, CDR2 YYNGEE, per germline. The ends lost 3 bases at V and 4 bases at J; junction bases unmatched: 7. CDR3 size: 15 residues. The CDR3 coding sequence is TGTGCCAGCAGCGGGACCGGGACAGGGCCCACTGAAGCTTTCTTT. As protein: CASSGTGTGPTEAFF.

The chain links TRBV19 to TRBJ1-1; D is possibly TRBD1 (5 bases). The germline CDR1 and CDR2 sequences are LNHDA and SQIVND (reference sequence). The CDR3 length is 14 residues. V was trimmed by 7 bases and J by 2 bases, leaving 14 bases between them. CDR3 region: CASTRRTGNTEAFF. The CDR3 DNA reads TGTGCCAGTACCCGTCGTACAGGTAACACTGAAGCTTTCTTT.

CDR3 in amino acids: CASSLPGGGETQYF. CDR3 coding DNA: TGTGCCAGCAGCCTGCCCGGCGGCGGGGAGACCCAGTACTTC. This rearrangement joins TRBV5-4 to TRBJ2-5; possibly TRBD2 for D (5 bases). The CDR3 length is 14 residues. The germline V and J ends were trimmed by 4 bases and 5 bases, with 15 bases remaining between them. Germline V CDR1 and CDR2: SGHNT, YYREEE (reference sequence).

Only one count was recorded for this clone. V usage is TRBV19 and J usage is TRBJ2-1, with TRBD2 identical over 7 bases. With 3 bases clipped from V and 10 bases from J, the junction kept 12 bases outside the gene matches. There are 15 residues in the CDR3. Germline assignment: CDR1 LNHDA and CDR2 SQIVND (reference sequence). The CDR3 DNA sequence: TGTGCCAGTAGTATTTCTGGATCCTTTAGCGGGGAGCAGTTCTTC. Protein product: CASSISGSFSGEQFF.

The chain has TRBV6-4 and TRBJ2-3; a possible D gene is TRBD2 (5 bases). Germline V gene data show CDR1 as MRHNA and CDR2 as SNTAGT. V was cut by 4 bases and J by 1 base, with 12 bases left in between. This CDR3 comprises 15 residues. The CDR3 loop reads CASSVEAAGTDTQYF. The CDR3 nucleotides are TGTGCCAGCAGTGTGGAAGCGGCCGGCACAGATACGCAGTATTTT.

The rearrangement joins TRBV14 to TRBJ1-6; the match to TRBD1 covers 7 bases. Per germline, CDR1 SGHDN and CDR2 FVKESK. V shed 2 bases and J 2 bases; nucleotides not matched to a gene: 6. The CDR3 runs to 17 residues. Written as DNA, the CDR3 is TGTGCCAGCAGCCAACGACAGGGCTTGCCCTATAATTCACCCCTCCACTTT. It yields the protein CASSQRQGLPYNSPLHF. Full variable domain (rest looked up from reference TRBV14 and TRBJ1-6): EAGVTQFPSHSVIEKGQTVTLRCDPISGHDNLYWYRRVMGKEIKFLLHFVKESKQDESGMPNNRFLAERTGGTYSTLKVQPAELEDSGVYFCASSQRQGLPYNSPLHFGNGTRLTVT.

A single count supports this clone. The V and J genes are TRBV6-5 and TRBJ2-7; 7 bases are shared with TRBD1. V was clipped by 0 bases and J by 0 bases; unmatched bases: 5. This CDR3 comprises 16 residues. Germline V lookup: CDR1 MNHEY, CDR2 SVGAGI. The chain's CDR3 is CASSYSASGGSYEQYF. The CDR3 nucleotides read TGTGCCAGCAGTTACTCGGCTTCAGGGGGCTCCTACGAGCAGTACTTC.

The chain couples TRBV18 to TRBJ1-1; unclear D gene. With 0 bases removed from V and 4 bases from J, the gap between germline ends came to 6 bases. This CDR3 has 13 amino acids. Germline loops: CDR1 KGHSH, CDR2 LQKENI. The DNA of the CDR3 is TGTGCCAGCTCACCACCACACAGCACTGAAGCTTTCTTT. Translating gives CASSPPHSTEAFF.

The rearrangement joins TRBV19 to TRBJ1-2, with TRBD1 as a possible D gene (5 bases). The CDR3 has 14 amino acids. V shed 8 bases and J shed 4 bases, with 17 bases lying between them. The germline CDR1 and CDR2 sequences are LNHDA and SQIVND (reference sequence). CDR3 sequence: CASSYSQGSYGYTF. CDR3 nucleotide sequence: TGTGCCAGTTCCTATTCCCAGGGTAGCTATGGCTACACCTTC.

The V gene is TRBV27, the J gene TRBJ1-6; the match to TRBD1 covers 9 bases. The germline gives CDR1 MNHEY, CDR2 SMNVEV (reference sequence). The trim removed 5 bases at V and 6 bases at J, leaving 5 bases unmatched. CDR3 length: 15 amino acids. CDR3 coding DNA: TGTGCCAGCAGTCCAGGGGACAGGGTTAATTCACCCCTCCACTTT. It is translated as CASSPGDRVNSPLHF.

V usage is TRBV29-1 and J usage is TRBJ2-3; 14 bases align to TRBD2. CDR1 is SQVTM and CDR2 is ANQGSEA in the germline V gene. V gave up 0 bases and J gave up 2 bases; unmatched junction bases: 4. This CDR3 has 17 residues. This CDR3 is CSVEDLGLAGATDTQYF. The CDR3 DNA reads as TGCAGCGTTGAAGACCTGGGACTAGCGGGGGCCACAGATACGCAGTATTTT.

This clone was detected only a few times. The chain combines TRBV5-1 with TRBJ1-1; D not certain. CDR1 SGHRS and CDR2 YFSETQ come from the germline V gene. The CDR3 has 14 residues. The V gene lost 3 bases and the J gene lost 1 base, with 10 bases spanning the gap. CDR3 in amino acids: CASSSTPQNTEAFF. The CDR3 DNA sequence: TGCGCCAGCAGCTCAACCCCACAGAACACTGAAGCTTTCTTT.

CDR3 nucleotide sequence: TGTGCCAGCAGTGAGACGAGGGTTGCTGATTCTGAGCAGTTCTTC. Translating it yields CASSETRVADSEQFF. The chain joins TRBV2 to TRBJ2-1; possible D gene TRBD2, 5 bases. V gave up 3 bases and J gave up 9 bases, with 18 bases separating them. The germline V gene has CDR1 SNHLY and CDR2 FYNNEI. The CDR3 has 15 amino acids.

The rearrangement links TRBV6-4 to TRBJ1-2, with D possibly matching TRBD1 (5 bases). V was pared by 2 bases and J by 4 bases, with 23 bases between. The CDR3 consists of 18 residues. Germline V gene sequence: CDR1 MRHNA, CDR2 SNTAGT. The CDR3 sequence is CASSDRPITRGGVYGYTF. CDR3 sequence (DNA): TGTGCCAGCAGTGACCGGCCGATCACGCGGGGCGGGGTCTATGGCTACACCTTC.

V is TRBV18 and J is TRBJ2-2, with D unclear. Germline V lookup: CDR1 KGHSH, CDR2 LQKENI. Between the trimmed V and J ends, which lost 4 bases and 4 bases, there was a span of 10 bases. This CDR3 is built from 14 residues. CDR3 amino acids: CASSLPLGTGELFF. DNA for the CDR3: TGTGCCAGCTCACTCCCGCTAGGCACCGGGGAGCTGTTTTTT.

J is TRBJ2-7 and V is TRBV28; D is possibly TRBD1 (6 bases). The CDR3 runs to 15 residues. Germline values: CDR1 MDHEN, CDR2 SYDVKM. The ends were cut back, 5 bases at V and 5 bases at J, with 19 bases in the middle. CDR3 loop: CASSGAGAPYDEQYF. The CDR3 DNA sequence: TGTGCCAGCAGTGGCGCAGGGGCCCCATACGACGAGCAGTACTTC.

The chain links TRBV5-8 to TRBJ1-1, with D possibly TRBD1 on 6 matching bases. This CDR3 comprises 14 residues. Per germline, CDR1 SGHTS and CDR2 YDEGEE. The V gene lost 4 bases and the J gene lost 1 base, with 11 bases spanning the gap. The CDR3 DNA reads as TGTGCCAGCAGCGGAGCGACAGGGAACACTGAAGCTTTCTTT. This codes for CASSGATGNTEAFF.

This clone was recorded a few times. The V gene is TRBV7-2, the J gene TRBJ2-7, with D tentatively TRBD2 (6 bases). V gave up 5 bases and J gave up 9 bases, with 23 bases separating them. Germline CDR1 and CDR2: SGHTA and FQGNSA. This CDR3 region has 15 residues. CDR3 protein: CASSPPGVPGSVQYF. CDR3 bases: TGTGCCAGCAGCCCGCCGGGGGTCCCGGGAAGCGTGCAGTACTTC.